The sequence of this T cell receptor beta chain was determined in a study of long-term antiretroviral therapy in people with HIV. The libraries were made with immunoSEQ v3.0 at survey level. Sequenced by immunoSEQ multiplex PCR; TCRdb stores in-frame clones only, minus some. This sample has 6,500 to 8,000 clones; approximately 83% occur once, and the top ten carry 3%. Germline V gives CDR1 ENHRY, CDR2 SYGVKD. V lost 4 bases, J lost 3 bases, and 15 bases lay in between. The CDR3 is 16 amino acids. The gene calls are TRBV10-3 and TRBJ2-2; D unclear. The origin of this receptor is a woman in her fifties or sixties with HIV. Material: unsorted PBMCs, obtained 3.7 years after starting antiretroviral therapy. CDR3 loop: CAISAGRRPDTGELFF. The DNA of the CDR3 is TGTGCCATCAGTGCTGGCAGGCGTCCGGACACCGGGGAGCTGTTTTTT.